These T cell receptor beta chains were read from a single sample in a study of Ad26.COV2.S vaccination and SARS-CoV-2 variants. Measured with immunoSEQ multiplex PCR; TCRdb has only the in-frame clones, and not every one. The sample contains more than 300,000 clones, over 80% of which appear only once. This material consisted of peripheral blood, taken in a trial of Ad26.COV2.S vaccine versus placebo. The receptors were gathered from a person between 18 and 59 years old who received the Ad26.COV2.S COVID-19 vaccine or a placebo. Both conserved end residues are part of each CDR3.

CDR3: CASSQDELAGGLVTDTQYF; V: TRBV4-2; J: TRBJ2-3
CDR3: CASSLRGSWEETQYF; V: TRBV7-9; J: TRBJ2-5
CDR3: CSVGGVTEAFF; V: TRBV29-1; J: TRBJ1-1
CDR3: CASSLTQGRGEKLFF; V: TRBV28; J: TRBJ1-4
CDR3: CASSRSPSGNQPQHF; V: TRBV6-2/TRBV6-3; J: TRBJ1-5
CDR3: CASSETGRNTGELFF; V: TRBV25-1; J: TRBJ2-2
CDR3: CASSPKLRTGNTIYF; V: TRBV7-9; J: TRBJ1-3
CDR3: CASSLYDSYGYTF; V: TRBV28; J: TRBJ1-2
CDR3: CASSDDMSVIWSGANVLTF; V: TRBV6-1; J: TRBJ2-6
CDR3: CASSQQPTGGTEAFF; V: TRBV14; J: TRBJ1-1
CDR3: CASSGGRGYNEQFF; V: TRBV4-1; J: TRBJ2-1
CDR3: CASSFTDRGTYEQYF; V: TRBV5-1; J: TRBJ2-7
CDR3: CASSQGFEQYF; V: TRBV6-2/TRBV6-3; J: TRBJ2-7
CDR3: CASSRPGLAGGSTDTQYF; V: TRBV28; J: TRBJ2-3
CDR3: CASRGRGPSYNEQFF; V: TRBV7-9; J: TRBJ2-1
CDR3: CASSLRGSSYNEQFF; V: TRBV7-9; J: TRBJ2-1
CDR3: CASSPGTFSHTIYF; V: TRBV4-1; J: TRBJ1-3
CDR3: CASSSYRSSYNSPLHF; V: TRBV27; J: TRBJ1-6
CDR3: CASSPRAGGSTEAFF; V: TRBV7-9; J: TRBJ1-1
CDR3: CASSFPGQGRFF; V: TRBV7-9; J: TRBJ1-4
CDR3: CASSEGGGWGPQHF; V: TRBV6-1; J: TRBJ1-5
CDR3: CASSQDNAGGRVGYEQYF; V: TRBV4-2; J: TRBJ2-7
CDR3: CASSHRGIAYEQYF; V: TRBV3-1/TRBV3-2; J: TRBJ2-7
CDR3: CASSPAGMTEAFF; V: TRBV4-1; J: TRBJ1-1
CDR3: CATSRDLPDRGGEQYF; V: TRBV15; J: TRBJ2-7
CDR3: CASRRTSGGKNIQYF; V: TRBV2; J: TRBJ2-4
CDR3: CASSTWTSKEGAFF; V: TRBV11-3; J: TRBJ1-1
CDR3: CASSGLGGTGELFF; V: TRBV6-2/TRBV6-3; J: TRBJ2-2
CDR3: CASTTGSKPQHF; V: TRBV2; J: TRBJ1-5
CDR3: CASSLGGPGIEAFF; V: TRBV7-9; J: TRBJ1-1
CDR3: CASRPTGFFGGPTEAFF; V: TRBV28; J: TRBJ1-1
CDR3: CASSPMTGPGETQYF; V: TRBV25-1; J: TRBJ2-5
CDR3: CASTTIGEGQQETQYF; V: TRBV7-8; J: TRBJ2-5